One sample yielded the 3 T cell receptor beta chains listed below, sequenced in a study of shared clonotypes between healthy human individuals. Here immunoSEQ multiplex PCR was the method, and the copy in TCRdb shows in-frame clones only, minus some. The data show around 79,000 clones, 62% seen once. The sequencing sample was made of memory CD8+ T cells sorted from blood. Subset here: CD45RO+ cells pooled with CCR7-negative TemRA cells. The source of these receptors is a man aged 25 to 40 in good health.

This clone was picked up a small number of times. The chain joins TRBV7-9 to TRBJ2-7; possibly TRBD1 for D (6 bases). V gave up 2 bases and J gave up 5 bases, with 16 bases separating them. Germline V gene sequence: CDR1 SEHNR, CDR2 FQNEAQ (reference sequence). This CDR3 comprises 15 residues. In nucleotides, the CDR3 is TGTGCCAGCAGCTTATCGGAAACAGGGAGCCACGAGCAGTACTTC. Protein sequence: CASSLSETGSHEQYF. The full variable domain, its missing parts supplied by reference TRBV7-9 and TRBJ2-7, is DTGVSQNPRHKITKRGQNVTFRCDPISEHNRLYWYRQTLGQGPEFLTYFQNEAQLEKSRLLSDRFSAERPKGSFSTLEIQRTEQGDSAMYLCASSLSETGSHEQYFGPGTRLTVT.

The chain is built from TRBV7-9 and TRBJ2-7; TRBD1 matches 9 bases. This CDR3 contains 15 residues. The germline gives CDR1 SEHNR, CDR2 FQNEAQ (reference sequence). The trim removed 5 bases at V and 1 base at J, leaving 6 bases unmatched. This chain's CDR3 is CASSALDRGSYEQYF. The CDR3 DNA reads as TGTGCCAGCAGCGCACTGGACAGGGGTTCCTACGAGCAGTACTTC.

This clone was seen a few times. The chain uses TRBV6-6 and TRBJ1-2; a possible D gene is TRBD1 (6 bases). The V gene lost 10 bases and the J gene lost 5 bases, with 17 bases spanning the gap. This CDR3 is 13 amino acids long. In germline, CDR1 is MNHNY, CDR2 SVGAGI (reference sequence). The CDR3 region has the DNA TGTGCCATCCGGGACAAGACCCTTTATGGCTACACCTTC. This encodes CAIRDKTLYGYTF.